This T cell receptor beta chain derives from a study of blood T cell repertoires in COVID-19 (dated by TCRdb to 2018 to 2020). At the level of the whole study: Samples from collaborators originated in the United States, Italy and Spain and spanned both the acute and convalescent phases of COVID-19. The material from the prospective study consisted of cDNA or gDNA derived from T cells, B-cell-depleted T cells, or PBMCs. The dataset comprised deeply sampled blood TCRbeta repertoires from subjects exposed to, actively infected with, or recovered from COVID-19. The repertoires were released in a freely available public database intended as a resource for research on the immune response to SARS-CoV-2. Samples were obtained from the ongoing ImmuneRACE study (first 160 participants) and from 1,254 subjects provided by 6 global collaborators. The sample metadata nearly always contained a de-identified subject ID, COVID-19 status, age in years and sex. Where available, HLA class I and class II types were taken from metadata supplied by the sample provider and were not determined by assay-based typing.

Notes on this clone: Its binding antigen is unknown. The record has no base qualities; no much larger clone is one base away.

The CDR3, from cysteine to phenylalanine, totals 11 residues. Just the 33-base CDR3 DNA is kept, in frame starting at base 1. From a lookup of the germline V gene, CDR1 and CDR2 are MDHEN and SYDVKM. V was cut back by 3 bases and J by 5 bases, leaving a gap of 4 bases between them. At one collaborating source in Seattle, patients were enrolled during active infection and were followed longitudinally through the course of disease. Whole blood was collected in K2EDTA tubes by collaborating institutions according to the institutions' own protocols. Collaborator samples were shipped for TCRbeta analysis as frozen whole blood, isolated PBMCs, or DNA extracted from either sample type. TCRbeta CDR3 regions were amplified from genomic DNA using the immunoSEQ Assay, a bias-controlled multiplex PCR. Concerning the study's data processing: Nucleated cell counts per sample were estimated from amplification of reference gene primers within the assay. Sequence reads were collapsed and filtered to measure the absolute abundance of every unique TCRbeta CDR3 rearrangement. For each sample, productive Simpson clonality was calculated as the square root of Simpson's diversity index across productive rearrangements. Here the immuneACCESS table is served through TCRdb, limited to in-frame sequences with V and J called. Missing clones are a known gap in these copies; in checked studies unresolved V genes cover under half, and the rest lacks a known reason. Clone size and V and J calls were adopted from that table, with D and trimming inferred from the DNA. Counted in this sample were approximately 210,000 clones; approximately 86% of them appeared once. Clones ranked in the top ten supply roughly 0.91% of the sample.

What the work shows at the level of the full study, not this receptor alone: The quantity of clinical and demographic metadata differed by source and by participant and was supplied without curation.

Sequenced: peripheral blood. The rearranged segments are TRBV28 and TRBJ1-1; a confident D gene designation cannot be given. The sequence came from a man aged 55 to 70 with COVID-19, enrolled during active disease. The DNA is as follows: TGTGCCAGCAGTTTCAGTACTGAAGCTTTCTTT. The resulting protein is CASSFSTEAFF.